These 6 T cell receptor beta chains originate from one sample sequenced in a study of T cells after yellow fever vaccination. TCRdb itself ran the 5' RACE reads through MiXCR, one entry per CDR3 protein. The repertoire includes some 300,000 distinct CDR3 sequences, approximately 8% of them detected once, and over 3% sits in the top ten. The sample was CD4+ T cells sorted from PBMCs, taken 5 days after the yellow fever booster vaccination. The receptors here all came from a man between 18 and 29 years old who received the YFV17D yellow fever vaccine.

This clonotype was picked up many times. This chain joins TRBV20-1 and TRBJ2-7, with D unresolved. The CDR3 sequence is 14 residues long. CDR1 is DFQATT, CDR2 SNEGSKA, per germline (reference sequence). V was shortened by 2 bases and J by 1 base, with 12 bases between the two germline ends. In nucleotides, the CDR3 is TGCAGTGCTAGATATCCCTACGGGTCCTACGAGCAGTACTTC. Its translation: CSARYPYGSYEQYF.

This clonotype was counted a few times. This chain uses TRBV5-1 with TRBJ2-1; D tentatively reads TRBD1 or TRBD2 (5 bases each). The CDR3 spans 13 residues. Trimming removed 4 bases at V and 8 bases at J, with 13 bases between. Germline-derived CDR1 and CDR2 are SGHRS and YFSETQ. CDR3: CASSPHRGDEQFF. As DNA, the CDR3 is TGCGCCAGCAGCCCCCACCGGGGCGATGAGCAGTTCTTC.

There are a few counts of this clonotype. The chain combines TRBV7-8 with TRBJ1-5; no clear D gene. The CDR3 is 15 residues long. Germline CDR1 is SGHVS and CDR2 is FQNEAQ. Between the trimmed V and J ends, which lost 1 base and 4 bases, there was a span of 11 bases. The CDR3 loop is CASSLVGTENQPQHF. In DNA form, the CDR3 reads TGTGCCAGCAGCTTAGTGGGTACGGAGAATCAGCCCCAGCATTTT.

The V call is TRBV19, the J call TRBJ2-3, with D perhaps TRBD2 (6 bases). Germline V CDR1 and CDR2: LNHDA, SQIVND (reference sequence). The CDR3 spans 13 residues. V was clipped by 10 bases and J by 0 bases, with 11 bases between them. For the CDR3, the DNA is TGTGCCACCAGAGGGACTAGCACAGATACGCAGTATTTT. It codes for CATRGTSTDTQYF.

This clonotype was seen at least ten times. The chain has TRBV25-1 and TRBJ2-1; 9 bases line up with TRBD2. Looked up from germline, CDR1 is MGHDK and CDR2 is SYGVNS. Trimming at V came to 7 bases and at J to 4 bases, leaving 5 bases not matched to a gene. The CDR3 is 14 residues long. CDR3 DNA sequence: TGTGCCAGCACGCCCGCGGGAGGGTACAATGAGCAGTTCTTC. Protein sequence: CASTPAGGYNEQFF.

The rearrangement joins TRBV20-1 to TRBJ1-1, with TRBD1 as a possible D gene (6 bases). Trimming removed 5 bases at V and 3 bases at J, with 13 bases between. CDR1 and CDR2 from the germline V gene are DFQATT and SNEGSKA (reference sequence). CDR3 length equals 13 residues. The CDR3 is CSALEGGYTEAFF. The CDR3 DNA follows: TGCAGTGCTCTAGAGGGGGGGTACACTGAAGCTTTCTTT.